What follows are 22 T cell receptor beta chains derived from one specimen sequenced in a study of CD8 T cells in Susac syndrome. The RNA, about 0.45 to 1 ug, was put through reverse transcription using random hexamers. TCRdb redid the calling of the immunoSEQ multiplex PCR reads with MiXCR, one entry per CDR3 protein. The data hold about 180,000 distinct CDR3 sequences, with roughly 94% observed a single time. Material for sequencing was CD4+ T cells from PBMCs. Source of these receptors: a human donor with Susac syndrome.

V is TRBV20-1 and J is TRBJ2-7; the match to TRBD1 covers 8 bases. Germline CDR1 DFQATT, CDR2 SNEGSKA (reference sequence). V was pared by 1 base and J by 6 bases, with 5 bases of the junction left unmatched. CDR3 length equals 13 residues. The CDR3 sequence is CSARGQGTREQYF. The CDR3 nucleotides read TGCAGTGCTAGAGGACAGGGGACCCGCGAGCAGTACTTC.

The CDR3, as DNA: TGTGCCACACAACGGGGGACGAACACTGAAGCTTTCTTT. This sequence encodes CATQRGTNTEAFF. This chain joins TRBV24-1 and TRBJ1-1; perhaps TRBD1 as D (5 bases). V dropped 10 bases and J dropped 1 base, with 12 bases sitting between them. CDR1 is KGHDR, CDR2 SFDVKD, per germline. The CDR3 is 13 amino acids.

In DNA form, the CDR3 reads TGTGCCAGCAGCTTTGGGACTACCTCCGATGAGCAGTTCTTC. It translates to CASSFGTTSDEQFF. The chain is built from TRBV7-6 and TRBJ2-1, with 7 bases lining up with TRBD2. This CDR3 is 14 amino acids long. After removal of 3 bases from V and 8 bases from J, the junction contained 7 bases not matched to a gene. Germline V gene sequence: CDR1 SGHVS, CDR2 FNYEAQ.

The J gene is TRBJ1-2, the V gene TRBV7-9; a possible D gene is TRBD1 (5 bases). The CDR3 sequence is 13 residues long. Trimming cost V 5 bases and J 8 bases, with 15 bases left between them. Looked up from germline, CDR1 is SEHNR and CDR2 is FQNEAQ (reference sequence). The CDR3 DNA follows: TGTGCCAGCAGCCCACACACGACAGACGGCTACACCTTC. It yields the protein CASSPHTTDGYTF.

The chain is built from TRBV29-1 and TRBJ1-2, with a tentative D call TRBD1 (6 bases). V was pared by 7 bases and J by 13 bases, with 19 bases between. Per germline, CDR1 SQVTM and CDR2 ANQGSEA. The CDR3 consists of 11 residues. In DNA form, the CDR3 reads TGCAGCGCCTTTGACCCCGAAGGGGGCACCTTC. This codes for CSAFDPEGGTF.

The chain couples TRBV3-1 to TRBJ1-2; D is perhaps TRBD1 (6 bases). V dropped 1 base and J dropped 7 bases, with 13 bases sitting between them. Germline V gives CDR1 LGHDT, CDR2 YNNKEL (reference sequence). The CDR3 sequence is 14 residues long. The CDR3 coding sequence is TGTGCCAGCAGCCAAGGGGGATCAGGGGTTGGCTACACCTTC. This translates into CASSQGGSGVGYTF.

The rearrangement links TRBV20-1 to TRBJ1-2; the D is unclear. The CDR3 loop spans 14 amino acids. CDR1 DFQATT and CDR2 SNEGSKA come from the germline V gene (reference sequence). Between the trimmed V and J ends, which lost 0 bases and 1 base, there was a span of 9 bases. The CDR3 bases are TGCAGTGCTAGAGAGAGAGGCCGTAACTATGGCTACACCTTC. Translated, it gives CSARERGRNYGYTF.

J is TRBJ2-2 and V is TRBV18, with D possibly TRBD2 on 6 matching bases. Per the germline V gene, CDR1 is KGHSH and CDR2 is LQKENI. The CDR3 consists of 15 residues. V gave up 3 bases and J gave up 4 bases, with 12 bases separating them. The CDR3 nucleotides read TGTGCCAGCTCACCTGGCGGGGCCACCACCGGGGAGCTGTTTTTT. Its translation: CASSPGGATTGELFF.

This rearrangement joins TRBV21-1 to TRBJ1-1. TRBV21-1 is a pseudogene. CDR3 size: 11 residues. CDR3 residues: CASRGITEAFF. CDR3 nucleotides: TGTGCCAGTAGGGGAATCACTGAAGCTTTCTTT.

The J gene is TRBJ1-1, the V gene TRBV10-3, with D uncertain. The V gene's germline CDR1 is ENHRY and CDR2 SYGVKD. The CDR3 sequence is 13 residues long. The V and J ends lost 4 bases and 0 bases respectively, with 6 bases between them. This CDR3 reads CAISVGVNTEAFF. Here the CDR3 DNA reads TGTGCCATCAGTGTCGGCGTGAACACTGAAGCTTTCTTT.

This clonotype was picked up one time. The chain combines TRBV12-3 or TRBV12-4 with TRBJ1-2; D is undetermined. This CDR3 contains 12 residues. V lost 6 bases and J lost 8, with 13 bases in between. Here the CDR3 reads CASSYGPQGYTF. The CDR3 DNA is TGTGCCAGCAGCTATGGCCCACAGGGCTACACCTTC.

CDR3 nucleotide sequence: TGTGCCAGCGGTTTGCAGGGAGGCACAGATACGCAGTATTTT. It encodes CASGLQGGTDTQYF. This chain joins TRBV7-2 and TRBJ2-3; D may correspond to TRBD1 or TRBD2 (5 bases each). From germline, CDR1 is SGHTA and CDR2 FQGNSA. The CDR3 has 14 residues. Between the trimmed V and J ends, which lost 8 bases and 1 base, there was a span of 13 bases.

This sequence joins TRBV28 and TRBJ2-7, with D tentatively TRBD1 (6 bases). The CDR3 contains 11 residues. Germline CDR1 is MDHEN and CDR2 is SYDVKM. V lost 10 bases and J lost 3, with 10 bases in between. The CDR3: CATRDNYEQYF. The CDR3 bases are TGTGCCACCCGGGACAACTACGAGCAGTACTTC.

This chain uses TRBV20-1 with TRBJ2-3; 7 nucleotides agree with TRBD2. Unmatched junction bases numbered 6, after V lost 2 bases and J lost 1 base. The germline CDR1 and CDR2 sequences are DFQATT and SNEGSKA (reference sequence). The CDR3 runs 15 residues. In DNA form, the CDR3 reads TGCAGTGCTAGAAGCGGGGCGCTTGGCACAGATACGCAGTATTTT. It specifies CSARSGALGTDTQYF.

The chain uses TRBV27 and TRBJ2-7, with D possibly matching TRBD2 (6 bases). The CDR3 covers 13 residues. Per germline, CDR1 MNHEY and CDR2 SMNVEV (reference sequence). V shed 5 bases and J shed 6 bases, with 14 bases lying between them. The CDR3 DNA follows: TGTGCCAGCAGTCCCCGGGCCGGGGGCGAGCAGTACTTC. Encoded protein: CASSPRAGGEQYF.

V usage is TRBV7-2 and J usage is TRBJ2-6, with a tentative D call TRBD1 (7 bases). Between the trimmed V and J ends, which lost 3 bases and 4 bases, there was a span of 13 bases. Germline CDR1 and CDR2: SGHTA and FQGNSA. The CDR3 totals 16 residues. The CDR3 is CASSLEGAVGANVLTF. The CDR3 nucleotides read TGTGCCAGCAGCTTGGAGGGGGCTGTGGGGGCCAACGTCCTGACTTTC.

The table lists this clonotype with a few counts. The CDR3 DNA sequence: TGCAGTGCTAGGGCGGGGGGGGACTACAATGAGCAGTTCTTC. This codes for CSARAGGDYNEQFF. The J gene is TRBJ2-1, the V gene TRBV20-1, with TRBD2 matching 9 bases. From germline, CDR1 is DFQATT and CDR2 SNEGSKA (reference sequence). This CDR3 comprises 14 residues. The V segment lost 3 bases and the J segment 3 bases; nucleotides outside the gene matches: 3.

V gene TRBV30 combines with J gene TRBJ2-3; 13 nucleotides agree with TRBD2. V shed 2 bases, J shed 4 bases, and the junction held 12 bases outside the gene matches. Germline V lookup: CDR1 GTSNPN, CDR2 SVGIG (reference sequence). This CDR3 region has 18 residues. The CDR3 here is CAWSPLGLAGALPDTQYF. As DNA, the CDR3 is TGTGCCTGGAGTCCCCTCGGACTAGCGGGGGCCCTCCCAGATACGCAGTATTTT. Based on the CDR3 plus reference TRBV30 and TRBJ2-3, the full variable domain is SQTIHQWPATLVQPVGSPLSLECTVEGTSNPNLYWYRQAAGRGLQLLFYSVGIGQISSEVPQNLSASRPQDRQFILSSKKLLLSDSGFYLCAWSPLGLAGALPDTQYFGPGTRLTVL.

This clonotype is a singleton in its sample. V gene TRBV20-1 combines with J gene TRBJ2-5; D is unclear. Trimming removed 5 bases at V and 3 bases at J, with 7 bases between. CDR1 and CDR2 (germline): DFQATT, SNEGSKA (reference sequence). This CDR3 contains 11 residues. This CDR3 reads CSASSKETQYF. CDR3 coding DNA: TGCAGTGCTTCCTCGAAAGAGACCCAGTACTTC.

The chain couples TRBV10-3 to TRBJ2-5; D is unclear. Trimming left V 4 bases short and J 4 bases short, with 10 bases between. CDR1 and CDR2 from the germline V gene are ENHRY and SYGVKD. The CDR3 extends over 13 amino acids. Here the CDR3 DNA reads TGTGCCATCAGTGGGCCAGCAATAGAGACCCAGTACTTC. The encoded protein is CAISGPAIETQYF.

The chain is built from TRBV7-3 and TRBJ2-1; 9 bases fit TRBD2. Germline CDR1 reads SGHTA; CDR2 reads FQGTGA. The ends lost 5 bases at V and 6 bases at J; junction bases unmatched: 8. There are 15 residues in the CDR3. CDR3 in amino acids: CASSALAGGLNEQFF. The CDR3 region has the DNA TGTGCCAGCAGCGCCCTCGCGGGGGGGCTCAATGAGCAGTTCTTC.

In DNA, the CDR3 is TGCAGTGCTCTGGGGGGACAGGGAGCCTACGAGCAGTACTTC. Protein sequence: CSALGGQGAYEQYF. The chain recombines TRBV20-1 with TRBJ2-7; 9 positions agree with TRBD1. The V and J ends lost 5 bases and 2 bases, in that order; junction bases with no gene match: 7. The germline V gene encodes CDR1 DFQATT and CDR2 SNEGSKA (reference sequence). The CDR3 consists of 14 residues.